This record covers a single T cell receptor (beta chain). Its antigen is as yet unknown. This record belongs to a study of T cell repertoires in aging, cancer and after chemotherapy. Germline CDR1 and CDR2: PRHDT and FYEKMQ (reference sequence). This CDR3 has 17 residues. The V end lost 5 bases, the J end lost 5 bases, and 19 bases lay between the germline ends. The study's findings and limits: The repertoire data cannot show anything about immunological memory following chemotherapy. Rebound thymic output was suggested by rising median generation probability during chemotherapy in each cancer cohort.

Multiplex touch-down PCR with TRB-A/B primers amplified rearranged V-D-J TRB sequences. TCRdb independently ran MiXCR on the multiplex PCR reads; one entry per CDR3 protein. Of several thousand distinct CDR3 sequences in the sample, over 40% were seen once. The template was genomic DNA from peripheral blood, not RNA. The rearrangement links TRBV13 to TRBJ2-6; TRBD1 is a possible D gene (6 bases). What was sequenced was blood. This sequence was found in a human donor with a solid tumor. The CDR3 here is CASSHRDNYLRANVLTF. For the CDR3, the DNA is TGTGCCAGCAGCCACCGGGACAACTACTTGAGGGCCAACGTCCTGACTTTC.